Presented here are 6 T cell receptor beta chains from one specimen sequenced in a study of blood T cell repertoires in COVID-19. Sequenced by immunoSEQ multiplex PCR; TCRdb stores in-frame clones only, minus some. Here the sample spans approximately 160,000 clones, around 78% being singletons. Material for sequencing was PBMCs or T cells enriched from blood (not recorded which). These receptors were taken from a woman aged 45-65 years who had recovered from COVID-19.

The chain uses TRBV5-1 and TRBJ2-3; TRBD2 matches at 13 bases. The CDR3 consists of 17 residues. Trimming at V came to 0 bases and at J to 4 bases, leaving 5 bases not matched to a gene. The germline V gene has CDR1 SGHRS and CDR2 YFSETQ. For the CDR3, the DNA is TGCGCCAGCAGCTTGGGACTAGCGGGAGGCGGGGCAGATACGCAGTATTTT. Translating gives CASSLGLAGGGADTQYF.

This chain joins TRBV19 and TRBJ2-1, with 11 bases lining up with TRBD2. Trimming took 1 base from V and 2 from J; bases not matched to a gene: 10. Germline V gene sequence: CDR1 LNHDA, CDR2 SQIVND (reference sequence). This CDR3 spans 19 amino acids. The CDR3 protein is CASSIAGTSGWTAYNEQFF. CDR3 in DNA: TGTGCCAGTAGTATAGCCGGGACTAGCGGCTGGACCGCCTACAATGAGCAGTTCTTC. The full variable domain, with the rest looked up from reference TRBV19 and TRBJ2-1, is DGGITQSPKYLFRKEGQNVTLSCEQNLNHDAMYWYRQDPGQGLRLIYYSQIVNDFQKGDIAEGYSVSREKKESFPLTVTSAQKNPTAFYLCASSIAGTSGWTAYNEQFFGPGTRLTVL.

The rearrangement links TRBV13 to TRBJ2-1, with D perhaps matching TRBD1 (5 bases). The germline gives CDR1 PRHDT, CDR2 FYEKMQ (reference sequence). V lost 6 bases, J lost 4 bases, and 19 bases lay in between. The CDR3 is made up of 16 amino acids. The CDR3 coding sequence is TGTGCCAGCAGTCTACTCCGTAGGGGAATTTACAATGAGCAGTTCTTC. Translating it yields CASSLLRRGIYNEQFF.

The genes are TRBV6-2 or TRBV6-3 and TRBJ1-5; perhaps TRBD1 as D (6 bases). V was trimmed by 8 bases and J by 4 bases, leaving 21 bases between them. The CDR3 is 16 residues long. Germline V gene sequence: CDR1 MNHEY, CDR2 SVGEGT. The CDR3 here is CASGSIAGEKNQPQHF. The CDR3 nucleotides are TGTGCCAGCGGTTCTATTGCAGGGGAGAAAAATCAGCCCCAGCATTTT.

The CDR3 here is CASSYPGLQAGYTF. The CDR3 region has the DNA TGTGCCAGCAGCTACCCGGGACTCCAGGCTGGCTACACCTTC. The chain uses TRBV7-3 and TRBJ1-2; D is possibly TRBD1 (5 bases). Germline CDR1 SGHTA, CDR2 FQGTGA. The CDR3 spans 14 residues. V lost 4 bases and J 7 bases, leaving 16 bases between the germline ends.

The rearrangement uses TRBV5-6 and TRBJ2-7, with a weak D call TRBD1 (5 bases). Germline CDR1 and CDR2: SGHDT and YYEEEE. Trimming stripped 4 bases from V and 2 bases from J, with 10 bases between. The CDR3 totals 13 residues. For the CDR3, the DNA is TGTGCCAGCAGCCTTTGGGGCGCCTACGAGCAGTACGTC. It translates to CASSLWGAYEQYV.